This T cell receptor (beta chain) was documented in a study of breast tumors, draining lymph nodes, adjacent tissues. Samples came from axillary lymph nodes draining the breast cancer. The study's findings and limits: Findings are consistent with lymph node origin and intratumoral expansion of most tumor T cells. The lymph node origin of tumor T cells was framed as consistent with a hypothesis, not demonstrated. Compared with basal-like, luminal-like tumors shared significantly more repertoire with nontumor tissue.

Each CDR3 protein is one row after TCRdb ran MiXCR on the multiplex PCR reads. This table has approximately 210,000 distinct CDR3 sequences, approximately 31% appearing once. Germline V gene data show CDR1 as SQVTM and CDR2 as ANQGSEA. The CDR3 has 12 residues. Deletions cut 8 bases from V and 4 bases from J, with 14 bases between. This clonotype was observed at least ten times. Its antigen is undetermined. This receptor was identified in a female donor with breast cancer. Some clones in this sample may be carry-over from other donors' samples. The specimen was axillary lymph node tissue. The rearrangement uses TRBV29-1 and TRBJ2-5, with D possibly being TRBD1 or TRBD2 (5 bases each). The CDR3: CSPPGRLETQYF. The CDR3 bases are TGCAGCCCGCCGGGGCGCCTAGAGACCCAGTACTTC. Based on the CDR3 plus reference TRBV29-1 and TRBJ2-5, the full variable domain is SAVISQKPSRDICQRGTSLTIQCQVDSQVTMMFWYRQQPGQSLTLIATANQGSEATYESGFVIDKFPISRPNLTFSTLTVSNMSPEDSSIYLCSPPGRLETQYFGPGTRLLVL.